Following are 25 T cell receptor beta chains from one sample sequenced in a study of T-cell reconstitution after alpha-beta-depleted transplantation in children. The TCRbeta library incorporated unique molecular identifiers. TCRdb re-called the PCR reads with MiXCR, one entry per CDR3 protein. This sample has 60,000 to 80,000 distinct CDR3 sequences, with 6% to 8.5% found just once. The sample here was PBMCs from the stem cell graft donor, taken from the stem cell graft. The receptors were sampled from a human donor who donated a stem cell graft to a child with acute lymphoblastic leukemia.

This clonotype was seen at least ten times. The rearrangement links TRBV5-1 to TRBJ2-7; the D is unclear. The V and J ends lost 0 bases and 6 bases respectively, with 7 bases between them. CDR3 size: 12 residues. Germline V gene sequence: CDR1 SGHRS, CDR2 YFSETQ. CDR3 residues: CASSLAASEQYF. CDR3 in DNA: TGCGCCAGCAGCTTGGCTGCCTCCGAGCAGTACTTC.

This clonotype came up many times. The V gene is TRBV7-8, the J gene TRBJ2-2, with a tentative D call TRBD1 (5 bases). The ends were cut back, 1 base at V and 0 bases at J, with 12 bases in the middle. The CDR3 totals 17 residues. In germline, CDR1 is SGHVS, CDR2 FQNEAQ. CDR3 in amino acids: CASSLEPRQPNTGELFF. The CDR3 DNA reads as TGTGCCAGCAGCTTAGAACCACGACAGCCGAACACCGGGGAGCTGTTTTTT.

This clonotype has a count of ten or more. The V gene is TRBV20-1, the J gene TRBJ1-1; TRBD1 agrees at 7 bases. This CDR3 is built from 14 residues. Germline values: CDR1 DFQATT, CDR2 SNEGSKA (reference sequence). Trimming removed 5 bases from V and 0 bases from J; junction bases left unmatched: 6. The CDR3 coding sequence is TGCAGTGCTGTACAGGGGACCCTGAACACTGAAGCTTTCTTT. It specifies CSAVQGTLNTEAFF.

Ten or more counts support this clonotype. The gene calls are TRBV7-6 and TRBJ1-6; 8 bases agree with TRBD1. The length of the CDR3 is 16 residues. V lost 5 bases, J lost 6 bases, and 9 bases stayed unmatched. Germline V gene sequence: CDR1 SGHVS, CDR2 FNYEAQ. CDR3 sequence (DNA): TGTGCCAGCAGCCAGGGGGCAGGAGGTGGTAATTCACCCCTCCACTTT. This gives the protein CASSQGAGGGNSPLHF.

This clonotype was counted many times. The V and J genes are TRBV29-1 and TRBJ2-2, with TRBD1 matching 8 bases. This CDR3 is built from 14 residues. Germline V gene lookup returns CDR1 SQVTM and CDR2 ANQGSEA. V shed 3 bases, J shed 4 bases, and the junction held 4 bases outside the gene matches. CDR3 protein: CSVDETGVTGELFF. DNA for the CDR3: TGCAGCGTTGACGAGACAGGGGTCACCGGGGAGCTGTTTTTT.

This clonotype was detected many times. The chain uses TRBV20-1 and TRBJ1-1; D is undetermined. The V end was cut by 5 bases, the J end by 1 base, with 14 bases between. Germline values: CDR1 DFQATT, CDR2 SNEGSKA (reference sequence). The CDR3 is 14 residues long. Here the CDR3 DNA reads TGCAGTGCTTGGGGTGGGATTTCGAACACTGAAGCTTTCTTT. Amino acid sequence: CSAWGGISNTEAFF.

This clonotype was seen ten or more times. This chain links TRBV2 with TRBJ2-1; D might be TRBD2 (6 bases). The CDR3 extends over 12 amino acids. V was clipped by 5 bases and J by 10 bases, with 12 bases between them. The germline V gene has CDR1 SNHLY and CDR2 FYNNEI. CDR3 sequence: CASSLSGVEQFF. The DNA for the CDR3 is TGTGCCAGCAGTTTGTCGGGGGTGGAGCAGTTCTTC.

The chain links TRBV20-1 to TRBJ2-2; 12 nucleotides match TRBD1. Germline V CDR1 and CDR2: DFQATT, SNEGSKA (reference sequence). This CDR3 region has 18 residues. V gave up 0 bases and J gave up 3 bases; unmatched junction bases: 8. The CDR3 here is CSARDLGTGGADTGELFF. The CDR3 DNA reads TGCAGTGCTAGAGATCTAGGGACAGGGGGCGCGGACACCGGGGAGCTGTTTTTT.

V gene TRBV29-1 combines with J gene TRBJ2-2; TRBD1 or TRBD2 may be the D gene (6 bases each). This CDR3 spans 15 amino acids. Germline V CDR1 and CDR2: SQVTM, ANQGSEA. V was pared by 6 bases and J by 6 bases, with 20 bases between. In DNA, the CDR3 is TGCAGCGTCTATCTAGCGCGGAGGGGGGCCGGGGAGCTGTTTTTT. Protein: CSVYLARRGAGELFF.

This clonotype has a handful of counts. The chain couples TRBV3-1 to TRBJ2-3, with 13 bases aligning to TRBD2. CDR1 is LGHDT, CDR2 YNNKEL, per germline (reference sequence). The CDR3 totals 15 residues. The V segment lost 3 bases and the J segment 3 bases; nucleotides outside the gene matches: 0. The DNA of the CDR3 is TGTGCCAGCAGCCAGACTAGCGGGAGGACAGATACGCAGTATTTT. Translation gives CASSQTSGRTDTQYF.

This clonotype was detected many times. The chain has TRBV7-9 and TRBJ2-7, with D possibly matching TRBD1 (6 bases). Germline assignment: CDR1 SEHNR and CDR2 FQNEAQ (reference sequence). There are 16 residues in the CDR3. With 4 bases removed from V and 5 bases from J, the gap between germline ends came to 21 bases. The CDR3 sequence: CASSSRDTLSPDEQYF. In DNA, the CDR3 is TGTGCCAGCAGCTCCCGGGACACCCTGTCCCCGGACGAGCAGTACTTC.

This clonotype was observed a handful of times. The V and J genes are TRBV19 and TRBJ1-3; D is undetermined. Germline V gene data show CDR1 as LNHDA and CDR2 as SQIVND (reference sequence). CDR3 size: 13 residues. Between the trimmed V and J ends, which lost 3 bases and 4 bases, there was a span of 7 bases. This chain's CDR3 is CASSMGRGNTIYF. As DNA, the CDR3 is TGTGCCAGTAGTATGGGAAGAGGAAACACCATATATTTT.

This clonotype has ten or more counts. The chain employs TRBV7-9 and TRBJ1-4; no definite D call. Trimming left V 5 bases short and J 7 bases short, with 11 bases between. Germline V gene lookup returns CDR1 SEHNR and CDR2 FQNEAQ (reference sequence). The CDR3 consists of 13 residues. The CDR3 sequence: CASSLRWGEKLFF. The CDR3 DNA reads TGTGCCAGCAGCCTCAGGTGGGGTGAAAAACTGTTTTTT. The whole variable domain, filled in from reference TRBV7-9 and TRBJ1-4, reads DTGVSQNPRHKITKRGQNVTFRCDPISEHNRLYWYRQTLGQGPEFLTYFQNEAQLEKSRLLSDRFSAERPKGSFSTLEIQRTEQGDSAMYLCASSLRWGEKLFFGSGTQLSVL.

This clonotype was observed at least ten times. V usage is TRBV9 and J usage is TRBJ2-2, with TRBD2 as a possible D gene (5 bases). V lost 5 bases and J 2 bases, leaving 22 bases between the germline ends. Germline CDR1 reads SGDLS; CDR2 reads YYNGEE. The length of the CDR3 is 18 residues. The CDR3 sequence: CASRHDPKASSNTGELFF. The DNA of the CDR3 is TGTGCCAGCAGACATGACCCGAAAGCTAGCAGTAACACCGGGGAGCTGTTTTTT.

This clonotype was observed at least ten times. This chain connects TRBV5-1 to TRBJ1-1; unclear D gene. Trimming stripped 2 bases from V and 2 bases from J, with 4 bases between. The CDR3 runs 12 residues. The germline gives CDR1 SGHRS, CDR2 YFSETQ. The CDR3 protein is CASSLTNTEAFF. CDR3 DNA: TGCGCCAGCAGCTTAACCAACACTGAAGCTTTCTTT.

This clonotype was detected ten times or more. The chain couples TRBV6-5 to TRBJ1-5; 9 bases line up with TRBD1. Germline CDR1 is MNHEY and CDR2 is SVGAGI. CDR3 length: 14 amino acids. Trimming removed 6 bases from V and 6 bases from J; junction bases left unmatched: 6. The chain's CDR3 is CASSPQGAGQPQHF. The DNA of the CDR3 is TGTGCCAGCAGCCCACAGGGGGCTGGTCAGCCCCAGCATTTT.

Sample share makes this clonotype medium-sized. The chain combines TRBV12-3 or TRBV12-4 with TRBJ1-5, with D unresolved. Trimming took off 1 base at V and 6 bases at J, with 7 bases between the two ends. This CDR3 spans 13 amino acids. Written as DNA, the CDR3 is TGTGCCAGCAGTTTAGGAGGGAGTCAGCCCCAGCATTTT. This gives the protein CASSLGGSQPQHF.

This clonotype occurred a few times. The chain employs TRBV27 and TRBJ2-5, with D maybe TRBD1 (6 bases). CDR1 and CDR2 (germline): MNHEY, SMNVEV (reference sequence). The CDR3 loop spans 15 amino acids. V was clipped by 4 bases and J by 5 bases, with 17 bases between them. CDR3 sequence: CASSSRTGFGETQYF. DNA of the CDR3: TGTGCCAGCAGTTCGCGTACAGGGTTTGGGGAGACCCAGTACTTC.

In this sample, this clonotype turned up many times. V is TRBV12-3 or TRBV12-4 and J is TRBJ1-5, with TRBD1 as a possible D gene (5 bases). This CDR3 has 15 amino acids. Trimming shortened V by 5 bases and J by 0 bases, and 11 bases separated the two germline ends. The chain's CDR3 is CASSVEGVSNQPQHF. The CDR3 DNA reads TGTGCCAGCAGTGTTGAAGGGGTTAGCAATCAGCCCCAGCATTTT.

In its sample, this clonotype was seen many times. This chain links TRBV6-2 or TRBV6-3 with TRBJ2-1; D gene ambiguous. The CDR3 spans 15 residues. The germline V gene has CDR1 MNHEY and CDR2 SVGEGT. Trimming left V 4 bases short and J 1 base short, with 11 bases between. The CDR3 spells CASSFSAVSYNEQFF. The CDR3 DNA reads TGTGCCAGCAGTTTTTCCGCGGTTTCCTACAATGAGCAGTTCTTC.

The sample holds many counts of this clonotype. The rearrangement joins TRBV6-2 or TRBV6-3 to TRBJ2-1; D uncertain. Trimming left V 0 bases short and J 9 bases short, with 6 bases between. Germline loops: CDR1 MNHEY, CDR2 SVGEGT. This CDR3 has 12 residues. The CDR3 reads CASSYSKREQFF. CDR3 DNA sequence: TGTGCCAGCAGTTACTCTAAGCGTGAGCAGTTCTTC.

Many counts were recorded for this clonotype. The V and J genes are TRBV25-1 and TRBJ2-7, with TRBD1 matching 7 bases. This CDR3 contains 13 residues. CDR1 is MGHDK and CDR2 is SYGVNS in the germline V gene. J was trimmed by 2 bases and V by 4 bases; bases with no gene match: 2. The CDR3 reads CASSGQGTYEQYF. For the CDR3, the DNA is TGTGCCAGCAGTGGACAGGGAACCTACGAGCAGTACTTC.

This clonotype occurred many times. A much larger clone sits a single nucleotide away, making a read error possible. The gene calls are TRBV20-1 and TRBJ1-1; a possible D gene is TRBD1 (5 bases). The CDR3 is made up of 12 amino acids. Germline V CDR1 and CDR2: DFQATT, SNEGSKA (reference sequence). Trimming pared 0 bases from V and 3 bases from J, leaving 5 bases between. CDR3 region: CSAREGHTEAFF. The CDR3 DNA is TGCAGTGCTAGAGAGGGACACACTGAAGCTTTCTTT.

This clonotype was observed a handful of times. The chain has TRBV3-1 and TRBJ2-6; 10 bases align to TRBD1. CDR1 is LGHDT and CDR2 is YNNKEL in the germline V gene (reference sequence). The CDR3 is 19 residues long. J was trimmed by 0 bases and V by 2 bases; bases with no gene match: 7. CDR3 nucleotides: TGTGCCAGCAGCCAATTCCGGGACAGGGGATCCTCTGGGGCCAACGTCCTGACTTTC. Its translation: CASSQFRDRGSSGANVLTF.

The rearrangement links TRBV5-5 to TRBJ1-1, with D perhaps TRBD1 (5 bases). V lost 7 bases and J 4 bases, leaving 14 bases between the germline ends. The CDR3 runs to 13 residues. In germline, CDR1 is SGHKS, CDR2 YYEKEE (reference sequence). CDR3 amino acids: CASQPGGSTEAFF. CDR3 nucleotide sequence: TGTGCCAGCCAGCCGGGGGGTAGCACTGAAGCTTTCTTT.